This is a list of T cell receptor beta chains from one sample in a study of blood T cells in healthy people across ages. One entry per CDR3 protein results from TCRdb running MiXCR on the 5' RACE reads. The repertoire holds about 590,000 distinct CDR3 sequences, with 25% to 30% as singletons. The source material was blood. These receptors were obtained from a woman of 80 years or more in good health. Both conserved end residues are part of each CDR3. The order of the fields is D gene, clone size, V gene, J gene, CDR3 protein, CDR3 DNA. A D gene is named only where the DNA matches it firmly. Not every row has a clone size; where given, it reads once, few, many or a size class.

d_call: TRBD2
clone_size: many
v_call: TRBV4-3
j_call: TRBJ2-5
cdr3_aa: CASSHASGGGETQYF
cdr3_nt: TGCGCCAGCAGCCATGCGTCGGGGGGGGGAGAGACCCAGTACTTC

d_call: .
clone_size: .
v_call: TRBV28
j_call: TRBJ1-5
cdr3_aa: CASSGQPSLQPQHF
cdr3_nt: TGTGCCAGCAGTGGACAGCCATCCCTTCAGCCCCAGCATTTT

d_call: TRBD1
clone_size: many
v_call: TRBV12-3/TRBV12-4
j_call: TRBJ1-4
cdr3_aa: CASLDRASRRLFF
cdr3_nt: TGTGCCAGCCTCGACAGGGCCTCCCGACGGCTGTTTTTT

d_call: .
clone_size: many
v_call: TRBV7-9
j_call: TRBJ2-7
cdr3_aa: CASSLEVDEQYF
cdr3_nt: TGTGCCAGCAGCTTAGAGGTGGACGAGCAGTACTTC

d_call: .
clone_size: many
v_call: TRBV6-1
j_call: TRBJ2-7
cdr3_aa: CASSDIGSISYEQYF
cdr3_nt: TGTGCCAGCAGTGACATTGGGTCCATCTCCTACGAGCAGTACTTC

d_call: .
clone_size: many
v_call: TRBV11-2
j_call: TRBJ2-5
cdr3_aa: CASSRVVGETQYF
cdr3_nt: TGTGCCAGCAGCCGAGTAGTGGGGGAGACCCAGTACTTC

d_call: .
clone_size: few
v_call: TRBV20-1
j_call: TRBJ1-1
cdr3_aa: CSARRGSGNTEAFF
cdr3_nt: TGCAGTGCTAGGCGGGGGTCGGGGAACACTGAAGCTTTCTTT

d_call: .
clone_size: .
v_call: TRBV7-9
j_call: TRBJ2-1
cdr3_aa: CASSLGDAYNEQFF
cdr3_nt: TGTGCCAGCAGCTTGGGGGACGCCTACAATGAGCAGTTCTTC

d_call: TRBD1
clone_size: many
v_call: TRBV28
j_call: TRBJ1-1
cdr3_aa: CASRKGGQARKNTEAFF
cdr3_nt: TGTGCCAGCCGAAAGGGGGGACAGGCGAGAAAGAACACTGAAGCTTTCTTT

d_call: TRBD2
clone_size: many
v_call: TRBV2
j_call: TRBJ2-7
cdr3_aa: CASSAPGLAGAYEQYF
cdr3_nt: TGTGCCAGCAGTGCTCCGGGACTAGCGGGGGCCTACGAGCAGTACTTC

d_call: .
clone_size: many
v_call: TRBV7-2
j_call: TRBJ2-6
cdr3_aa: CASSLDTTSSGANVLTF
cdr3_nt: TGTGCCAGCAGCTTGGACACCACGAGCTCTGGGGCCAACGTCCTGACTTTC

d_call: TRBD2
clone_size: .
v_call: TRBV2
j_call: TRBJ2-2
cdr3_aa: CASSPGGSGELFF
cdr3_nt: TGTGCCAGCAGTCCGGGGGGTTCCGGGGAGCTGTTTTTT

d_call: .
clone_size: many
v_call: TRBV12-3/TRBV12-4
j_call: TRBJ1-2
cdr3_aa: CASSQGSAGVNYGYTF
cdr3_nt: TGTGCCAGCAGCCAAGGGTCGGCCGGCGTTAACTATGGCTACACCTTC

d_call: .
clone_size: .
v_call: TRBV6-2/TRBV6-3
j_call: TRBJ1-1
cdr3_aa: CASSPGPGGAEAFF
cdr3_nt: TGTGCCAGCAGTCCGGGACCGGGGGGCGCTGAAGCTTTCTTT

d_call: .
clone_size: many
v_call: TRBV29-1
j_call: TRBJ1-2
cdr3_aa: CSVQLYGYTF
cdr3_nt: TGCAGCGTTCAACTCTATGGCTACACCTTC

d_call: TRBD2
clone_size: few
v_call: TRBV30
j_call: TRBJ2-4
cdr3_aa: CAWSVRLAGGPVTKNIQYF
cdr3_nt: TGTGCCTGGAGTGTACGACTAGCGGGGGGGCCCGTAACCAAAAACATTCAGTACTTC

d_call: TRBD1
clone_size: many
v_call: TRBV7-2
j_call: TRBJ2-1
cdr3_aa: CASSPGTGGFEQFF
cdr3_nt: TGTGCCAGCAGCCCCGGGACAGGGGGTTTTGAGCAGTTCTTC

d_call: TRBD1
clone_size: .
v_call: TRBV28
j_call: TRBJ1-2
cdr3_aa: CASSLGQERGGYTF
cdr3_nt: TGTGCCAGCAGTTTAGGACAGGAGAGGGGTGGCTACACCTTC

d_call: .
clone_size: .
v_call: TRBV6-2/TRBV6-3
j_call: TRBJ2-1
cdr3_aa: CASSYIGVGEQFF
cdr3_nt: TGTGCCAGCAGTTACATAGGGGTGGGAGAGCAGTTCTTC

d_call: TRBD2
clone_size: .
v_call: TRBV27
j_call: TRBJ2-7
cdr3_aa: CASWGLAGDWGYEQYF
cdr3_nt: TGTGCCAGCTGGGGACTAGCGGGAGATTGGGGCTACGAGCAGTACTTC

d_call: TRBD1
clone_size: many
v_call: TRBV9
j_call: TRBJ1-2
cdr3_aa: CASSPPTGSNYGYTF
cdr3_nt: TGTGCCAGCAGCCCCCCGACAGGGTCCAACTATGGCTACACCTTC

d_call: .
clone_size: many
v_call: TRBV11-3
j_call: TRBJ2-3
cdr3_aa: CASSRGSYTSDTQYF
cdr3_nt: TGTGCCAGCAGCCGGGGGTCATATACCTCAGATACGCAGTATTTT

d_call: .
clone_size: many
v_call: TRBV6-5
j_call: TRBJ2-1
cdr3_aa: CASSYSPYNEQFF
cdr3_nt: TGTGCCAGCAGTTACTCGCCGTACAATGAGCAGTTCTTC

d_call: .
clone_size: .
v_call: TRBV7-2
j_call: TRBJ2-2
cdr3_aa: CASSLSGQNTGERFF
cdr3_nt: TGTGCCAGCAGCTTATCGGGGCAGAACACCGGGGAGCGGTTTTTT

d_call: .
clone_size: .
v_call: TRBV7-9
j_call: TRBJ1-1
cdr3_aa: CASSPRQMNTEAFF
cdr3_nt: TGTGCCAGCAGCCCTCGGCAGATGAACACTGAAGCTTTCTTT

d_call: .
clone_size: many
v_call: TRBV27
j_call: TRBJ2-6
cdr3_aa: CASSSRPGANVLTF
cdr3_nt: TGTGCCAGCAGTAGCAGGCCTGGGGCCAACGTCCTGACTTTC

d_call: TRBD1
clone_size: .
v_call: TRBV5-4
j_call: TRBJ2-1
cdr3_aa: CASSRPSGTGHHNEQFF
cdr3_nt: TGTGCCAGCAGCCGACCCTCCGGGACAGGACACCACAATGAGCAGTTCTTC

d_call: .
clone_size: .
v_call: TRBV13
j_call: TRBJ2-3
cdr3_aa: CASSLRQQGWYF
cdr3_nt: TGTGCCAGCAGCCTACGACAACAGGGATGGTATTTT

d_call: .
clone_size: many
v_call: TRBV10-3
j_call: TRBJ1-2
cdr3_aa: CAISDLWGYTF
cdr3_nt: TGTGCCATCAGTGACCTATGGGGCTACACCTTC

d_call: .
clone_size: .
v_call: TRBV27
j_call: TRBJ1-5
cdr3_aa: CASSLGRNNQPRHF
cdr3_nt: TGTGCCAGCAGTTTAGGCCGAAACAATCAGCCCCGGCATTTT

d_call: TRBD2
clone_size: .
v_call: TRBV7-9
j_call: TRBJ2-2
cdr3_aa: CASSLVRGLVINTGELFF
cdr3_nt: TGTGCCAGCAGCTTAGTGCGAGGACTAGTGATAAACACCGGGGAGCTGTTTTTT

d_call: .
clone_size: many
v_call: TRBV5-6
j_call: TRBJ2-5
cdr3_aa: CASSLVAGTSQETQYF
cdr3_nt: TGTGCCAGCAGCTTAGTGGCCGGGACTTCACAAGAGACCCAGTACTTC

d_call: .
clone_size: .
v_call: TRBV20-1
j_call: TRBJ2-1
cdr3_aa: CSASGGNEQFF
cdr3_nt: TGCAGTGCTAGCGGGGGCAATGAGCAGTTCTTC

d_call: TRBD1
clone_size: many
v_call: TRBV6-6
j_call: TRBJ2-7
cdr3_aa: CASSYGQGGNEQYF
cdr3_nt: TGTGCCAGCAGTTACGGACAGGGGGGGAACGAGCAGTACTTC

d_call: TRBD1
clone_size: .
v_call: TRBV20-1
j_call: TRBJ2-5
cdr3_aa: CSATGTGLNEQYF
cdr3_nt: TGCAGCGCTACCGGGACAGGGTTGAATGAGCAGTACTTC

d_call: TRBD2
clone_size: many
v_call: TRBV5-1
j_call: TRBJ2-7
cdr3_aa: CASSLGTSGNYEQYF
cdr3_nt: TGCGCCAGCAGCTTAGGGACTAGCGGGAACTACGAGCAGTACTTC

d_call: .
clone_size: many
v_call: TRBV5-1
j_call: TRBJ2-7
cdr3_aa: CASSLESGDTYEQYF
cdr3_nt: TGCGCCAGCAGCTTGGAGTCTGGGGATACCTACGAGCAGTACTTC

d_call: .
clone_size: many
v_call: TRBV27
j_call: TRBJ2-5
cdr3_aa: CASGGTLQETQYF
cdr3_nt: TGTGCCAGCGGGGGCACCTTACAAGAGACCCAGTACTTC

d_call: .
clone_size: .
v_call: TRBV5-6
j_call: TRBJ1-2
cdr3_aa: CASSLGHLVDYGYTF
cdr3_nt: TGTGCCAGCAGCTTGGGACACCTCGTGGACTATGGCTACACCTTC

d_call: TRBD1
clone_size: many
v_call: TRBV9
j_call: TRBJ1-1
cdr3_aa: CASSSDLRGQGTNTEAFF
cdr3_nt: TGTGCCAGCAGCTCCGACCTCCGTGGACAGGGAACGAACACTGAAGCTTTCTTT

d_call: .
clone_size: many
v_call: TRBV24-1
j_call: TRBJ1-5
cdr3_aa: CATSDSTGLNQPQHF
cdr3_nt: TGTGCCACCAGTGATTCGACAGGTCTCAATCAGCCCCAGCATTTT

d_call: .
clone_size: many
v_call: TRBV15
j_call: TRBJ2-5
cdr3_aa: CATSTEGGAWETQYF
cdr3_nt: TGTGCCACCAGCACGGAAGGGGGGGCTTGGGAGACCCAGTACTTC

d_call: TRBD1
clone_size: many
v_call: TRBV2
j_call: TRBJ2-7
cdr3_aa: CASSLLQTGSYEQYF
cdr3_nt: TGTGCCAGCAGTCTCCTCCAGACAGGGTCCTACGAGCAGTACTTC

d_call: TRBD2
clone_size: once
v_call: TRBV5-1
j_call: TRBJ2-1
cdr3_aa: CASSLPGLAGGSSHNEQFF
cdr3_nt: TGCGCCAGCAGCTTGCCGGGACTAGCGGGGGGTAGCTCCCACAATGAGCAGTTCTTC

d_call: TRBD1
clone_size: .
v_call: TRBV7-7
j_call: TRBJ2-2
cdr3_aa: CASSLEGARNTGELFF
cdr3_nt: TGTGCTAGCAGCTTAGAGGGGGCGCGGAACACCGGGGAGCTGTTTTTT

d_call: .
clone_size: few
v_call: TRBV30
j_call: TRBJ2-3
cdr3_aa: CAWSAYRESGQYF
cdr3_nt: TGTGCCTGGAGTGCATACAGGGAGAGTGGGCAGTATTTT

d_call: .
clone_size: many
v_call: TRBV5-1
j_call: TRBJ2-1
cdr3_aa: CASSLVGSSYNEQFF
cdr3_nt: TGTGCCAGCAGCTTAGTCGGTAGCTCCTACAATGAGCAGTTCTTC

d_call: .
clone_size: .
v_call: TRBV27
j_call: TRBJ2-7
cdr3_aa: CASSWGSTYEQYF
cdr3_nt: TGTGCCAGCAGTTGGGGTTCGACCTACGAGCAGTACTTC